A selection of T cell receptor beta chains follows, all from one sample in a study of OX40 agonist ivuxolimab in advanced cancers. Measured with immunoSEQ multiplex PCR; TCRdb has only the in-frame clones, and not every one. In the table there are under 85,000 clones, about 85% of which are singletons. Sequencing was performed on CD4+ or CD8+ T cells sorted from blood, taken in a trial of the OX40 agonist ivuxolimab. All receptors come from an adult with an advanced solid tumor such as melanoma, head and neck, liver or kidney cancer. Both conserved end residues are part of each CDR3. The D gene is left open where the match is weak. Only some rows state a clone size, as once, few, many or a class for expanded clones.

>TRBV5-4|NA|TRBJ2-1|NA
TGTGCCAGCAGCGGACCGGGACATCTCAATGAGCAGTTCTTC
CASSGPGHLNEQFF
>TRBV27|NA|TRBJ2-7|NA
TGTGCCAGCAGTTACCGAGTACAGGGTGAAACCTACGAGCAGTACTTC
CASSYRVQGETYEQYF
>TRBV27|NA|TRBJ2-7|NA
TGTGCCAGCAGTTTAGCCCACGGGAGCTACGAGCAGTACTTC
CASSLAHGSYEQYF
>TRBV28|NA|TRBJ1-6|NA
TGTGCCAGCAGTGGGACAAATAATTCACCCCTCCACTTT
CASSGTNNSPLHF
>TRBV18|TRBD1|TRBJ1-1|NA
TGTGCCAGCTCACCACTGGACAGGGGGAACACTGAAGCTTTCTTT
CASSPLDRGNTEAFF
>TRBV5-1|NA|TRBJ2-6|few
TGCGCCAGCAGCCCCGACTTGGGTGGGGCCAACGTCCTGACTTTC
CASSPDLGGANVLTF
>TRBV6-6|NA|TRBJ1-2|many
TGTGCCAGCAGCCGGGGGGCTAACTATGGCTACACCTTC
CASSRGANYGYTF
>TRBV5-1|NA|TRBJ2-7|NA
TGCGCCAGCGGAAGCGAGCACTACGAGCAGTACTTC
CASGSEHYEQYF
>TRBV5-1|TRBD1|TRBJ1-6|NA
TGCGCCAGCAGCGGGACAGGGGGCAGTATTTCACCCCTCCACTTT
CASSGTGGSISPLHF
>TRBV4-1|TRBD2|TRBJ2-4|NA
TGCGCCAGCAGCCAAGAGACGGGGGGAACCAAAAACATTCAGTACTTC
CASSQETGGTKNIQYF
>TRBV11-2|TRBD2|TRBJ2-5|NA
TGTGCCAGCAGCCCGACGGGACTAGTTGAGACCCAGTACTTC
CASSPTGLVETQYF
>TRBV5-1|NA|TRBJ2-3|NA
TGCGCCAGCAGCACCGGGACCTCCGACACAGATACGCAGTATTTT
CASSTGTSDTDTQYF
>TRBV5-4|TRBD1|TRBJ2-7|NA
TGTGCCAGCAGCCGGACAGGGACCGAGCAGTACTTC
CASSRTGTEQYF
>TRBV30|NA|TRBJ1-2|NA
TGTGCCTGGAAAGGCGGGGCGGGCAGCCTAGGAGGCTACACCTTC
CAWKGGAGSLGGYTF
>TRBV28|NA|TRBJ1-5|NA
TGTGCCAGCAGCACAGGGCTCAATCAGCCCCAGCATTTT
CASSTGLNQPQHF
>TRBV11-3|TRBD1|TRBJ1-1|once
TGTGCCAGCAGCGGCAGGATGGGCAGTAACCGACAGGGGAACACTGAAGCTTTCTTT
CASSGRMGSNRQGNTEAFF
>TRBV12-5|NA|TRBJ1-6|NA
TGTGCTAGTGGTTTCCTGCCGGGGAGCTCCTATAATTCACCCCTCCACTTT
CASGFLPGSSYNSPLHF
>TRBV19|NA|TRBJ2-7|NA
TGTGCCAGTAGTATGAATGGAGGGGCCACCTACGAGCAGTACTTC
CASSMNGGATYEQYF
>TRBV15|TRBD1|TRBJ1-5|NA
TGTGCCACCAGCAAATCCCGGGACAGAGGCAATCAGCCCCAGCATTTT
CATSKSRDRGNQPQHF
>TRBV5-1|NA|TRBJ1-2|NA
TGCGCCAGCAGACCGGGGGGGATAGAAAACTATGGCTACACCTTC
CASRPGGIENYGYTF
>TRBV28|TRBD1|TRBJ2-2|NA
TGTGCCAGCAGTATACCACCGACAGGGGAAGGGGAGCTGTTTTTT
CASSIPPTGEGELFF
>TRBV5-4|TRBD2|TRBJ2-1|NA
TGTGCCAGCAGCCAAGATCGAACGGGGGGCTACAATGAGCAGTTCTTC
CASSQDRTGGYNEQFF
>TRBV11-3|NA|TRBJ2-1|NA
TGTGCCAGCAGCTTAGATACAGTTCGCGAGCAGTTCTTC
CASSLDTVREQFF
>TRBV21-1|NA|TRBJ2-3|NA
TGTGCCAGCAGCCCCCCCGGGACTAGCGGCACAGATACGCAGTATTTT
CASSPPGTSGTDTQYF
>TRBV5-1|NA|TRBJ2-1|NA
TGCGCCAGCAAGGCCGCTCCCCCCTCCTACAATGAGCAGTTCTTC
CASKAAPPSYNEQFF
>TRBV11-3|TRBD1|TRBJ1-2|NA
TGTGCCAGCAGGCCGGGACAGGGATCGGGCTACACCTTC
CASRPGQGSGYTF
>TRBV4-1|NA|TRBJ1-4|NA
TGCGCCAGCAGCCGGGAGACTAATGAAAAACTGTTTTTT
CASSRETNEKLFF
>TRBV7-3|NA|TRBJ1-1|NA
TGTGCCAGCAGCTCGGGCTTACGGAACACTGAAGCTTTCTTT
CASSSGLRNTEAFF
>TRBV28|NA|TRBJ2-7|NA
TGTGCCAGCAGGCAGGGACCATACGAGCAGTACTTC
CASRQGPYEQYF
>TRBV4-2|TRBD1|TRBJ1-4|NA
TGTGCCAGCAGCCAACCGGGACAGAAGAATGAAAAACTGTTTTTT
CASSQPGQKNEKLFF
>TRBV10-2|NA|TRBJ2-5|NA
TGCGCCAGCAACCGGGACCCCCAAGAGACCCAGTACTTC
CASNRDPQETQYF
>TRBV6-5|TRBD1|TRBJ1-2|NA
TGTGCCAGCAGTAAGGGAGAGGCAGGGGGTATAGGCTACACCTTC
CASSKGEAGGIGYTF
>TRBV30|NA|TRBJ1-6|NA
TGTGCCTGGACCAGGGATAATTCACCCCTCCACTTT
CAWTRDNSPLHF
>TRBV6-5|NA|TRBJ1-1|NA
TGTGCCAGCAGTTACTCGATGGGCACTGAAGCTTTCTTT
CASSYSMGTEAFF
>TRBV5-1|TRBD2|TRBJ2-2|NA
TGCGCCAGCAGCTCCACGAGCGGGATTAACACCGGGGAGCTGTTTTTT
CASSSTSGINTGELFF
>TRBV5-1|NA|TRBJ2-5|NA
TGCGCCAGCAGCTTGGGTGTTCGGGGACAAGAGACCCAGTACTTC
CASSLGVRGQETQYF
>TRBV7-8|NA|TRBJ2-3|once
TGTGCCAGCAGCTTAGCGGGGTGGGGTGATACGCAGTATTTT
CASSLAGWGDTQYF
>TRBV11-3|NA|TRBJ2-7|NA
TGTGCCAGCAGCTCCTTAACCGGGGACGCCCCCTACGAGCAGTACTTC
CASSSLTGDAPYEQYF
>TRBV5-1|NA|TRBJ1-1|NA
TGCGCCAGCAGCCTCCAGGGCACTGAAGCTTTCTTT
CASSLQGTEAFF
>TRBV9|NA|TRBJ2-1|NA
TGTGCCAGCAACGTCGGCAGCTCCTACAATGAGCAGTTCTTC
CASNVGSSYNEQFF
>TRBV5-8|NA|TRBJ2-5|NA
TGTGCCAGCAGCTTGGGACAGCAAGAGACCCAGTACTTC
CASSLGQQETQYF